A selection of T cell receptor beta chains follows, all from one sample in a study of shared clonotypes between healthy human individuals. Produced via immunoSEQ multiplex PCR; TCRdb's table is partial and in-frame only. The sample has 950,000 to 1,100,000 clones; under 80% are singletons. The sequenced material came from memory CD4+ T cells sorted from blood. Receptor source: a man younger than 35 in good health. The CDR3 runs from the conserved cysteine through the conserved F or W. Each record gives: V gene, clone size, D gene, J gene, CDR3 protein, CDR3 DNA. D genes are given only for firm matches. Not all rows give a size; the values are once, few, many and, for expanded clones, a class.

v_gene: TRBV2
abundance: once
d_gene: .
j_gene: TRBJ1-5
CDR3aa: CASTIESYSNQPQHF
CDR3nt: TGTGCCAGCACAATCGAATCTTATAGCAATCAGCCCCAGCATTTT

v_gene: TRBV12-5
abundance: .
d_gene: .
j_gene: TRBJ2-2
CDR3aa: CASRRDTGELFF
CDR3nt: TGTGCTAGTCGGCGGGACACCGGGGAGCTGTTTTTT

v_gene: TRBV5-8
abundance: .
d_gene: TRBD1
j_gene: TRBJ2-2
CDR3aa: CASRFTGVPGELFF
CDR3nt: TGTGCCAGCAGATTCACAGGGGTACCCGGGGAGCTGTTTTTT

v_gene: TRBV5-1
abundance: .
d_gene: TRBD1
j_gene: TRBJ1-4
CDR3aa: CASSPGQGANGEKLFF
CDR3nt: TGCGCCAGCAGCCCGGGACAGGGGGCGAATGGTGAAAAACTGTTTTTT

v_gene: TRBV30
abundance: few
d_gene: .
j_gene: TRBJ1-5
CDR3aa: CAWSMQGNNQPQHF
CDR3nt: TGTGCCTGGAGTATGCAGGGCAACAATCAGCCCCAGCATTTT

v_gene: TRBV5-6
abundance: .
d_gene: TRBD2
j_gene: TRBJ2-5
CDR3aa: CASSDRGLAPQETQYF
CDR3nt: TGTGCCAGCAGCGACCGGGGACTAGCGCCCCAAGAGACCCAGTACTTC

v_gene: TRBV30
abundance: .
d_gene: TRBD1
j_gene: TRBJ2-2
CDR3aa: CAWSVGKGAAGELFF
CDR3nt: TGTGCCTGGAGTGTAGGAAAGGGGGCTGCCGGGGAGCTGTTTTTT

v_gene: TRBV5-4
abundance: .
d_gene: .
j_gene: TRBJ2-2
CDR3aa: CASSIDRTGELFF
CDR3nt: TGTGCCAGCAGCATAGACAGGACCGGGGAGCTGTTTTTT

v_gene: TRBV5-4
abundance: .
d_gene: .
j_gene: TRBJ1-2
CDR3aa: CASSLTNGVVSYGYTF
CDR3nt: TGTGCCAGCAGTTTGACAAACGGGGTCGTAAGCTATGGCTACACCTTC

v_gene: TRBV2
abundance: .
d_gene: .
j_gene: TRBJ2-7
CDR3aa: CASRVGAWAPSYEQYF
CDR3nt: TGTGCCAGCAGAGTGGGGGCATGGGCGCCTTCCTACGAGCAGTACTTC

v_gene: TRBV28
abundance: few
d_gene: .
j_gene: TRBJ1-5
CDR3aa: CASSKSIGTQPQHF
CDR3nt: TGTGCCAGCAGTAAAAGTATTGGGACTCAGCCCCAGCATTTT

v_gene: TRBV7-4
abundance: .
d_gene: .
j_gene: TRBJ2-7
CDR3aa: CAHTEQYF
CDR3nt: TGTGCCCATACAGAGCAGTACTTC

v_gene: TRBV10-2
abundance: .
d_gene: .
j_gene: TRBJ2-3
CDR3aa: CASRDVLRGTDTQYF
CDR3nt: TGCGCCAGCAGGGACGTCCTCAGAGGCACAGATACGCAGTATTTT

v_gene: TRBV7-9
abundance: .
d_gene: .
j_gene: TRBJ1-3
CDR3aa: CASTSPDRGTIYF
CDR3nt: TGTGCCAGCACCTCCCCCGATCGGGGCACCATATATTTT

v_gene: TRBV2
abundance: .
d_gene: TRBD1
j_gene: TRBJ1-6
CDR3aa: CASRGTVLNSPLHF
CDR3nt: TGTGCCAGCAGGGGGACAGTTCTTAATTCACCCCTCCACTTT

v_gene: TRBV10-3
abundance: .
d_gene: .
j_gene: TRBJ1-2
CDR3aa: CAIRRGEGYTF
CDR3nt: TGTGCCATCAGAAGAGGGGAGGGCTACACCTTC

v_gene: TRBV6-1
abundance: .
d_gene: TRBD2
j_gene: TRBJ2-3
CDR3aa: CASSESGGAPDTQYF
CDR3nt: TGTGCCAGCAGTGAGAGCGGGGGGGCCCCAGATACGCAGTATTTT

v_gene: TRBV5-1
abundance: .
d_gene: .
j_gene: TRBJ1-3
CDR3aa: CASSLEAFGSGNTIYF
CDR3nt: TGCGCCAGCAGCTTGGAGGCATTTGGCTCTGGAAACACCATATATTTT

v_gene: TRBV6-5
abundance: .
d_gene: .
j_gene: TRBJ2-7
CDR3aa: CASRTPGGTYEQYF
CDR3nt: TGTGCCAGCAGGACACCTGGAGGAACCTACGAGCAGTACTTC

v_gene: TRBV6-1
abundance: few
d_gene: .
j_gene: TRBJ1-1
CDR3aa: CASSHGDARNTEAFF
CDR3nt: TGTGCCAGCAGTCATGGGGACGCTCGGAACACTGAAGCTTTCTTT

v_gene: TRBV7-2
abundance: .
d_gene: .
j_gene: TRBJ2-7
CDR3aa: CASSLAARQGREQYF
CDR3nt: TGTGCCAGCAGCCTTGCGGCGCGGCAGGGTAGGGAGCAGTACTTC

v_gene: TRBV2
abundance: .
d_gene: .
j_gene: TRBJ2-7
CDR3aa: CASSERDKSSYEQYF
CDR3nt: TGTGCCAGCAGCGAGCGGGACAAGAGCTCCTACGAGCAGTACTTC

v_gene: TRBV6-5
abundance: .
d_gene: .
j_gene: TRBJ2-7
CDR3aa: CARMGAAQYF
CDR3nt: TGTGCCAGGATGGGGGCCGCGCAGTACTTC

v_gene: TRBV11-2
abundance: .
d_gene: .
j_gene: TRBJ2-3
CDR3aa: CASNRDTSTDTQYF
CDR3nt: TGTGCCAGCAACCGGGACACAAGCACAGATACGCAGTATTTT

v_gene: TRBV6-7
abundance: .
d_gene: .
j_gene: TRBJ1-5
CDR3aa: CAKQPQHF
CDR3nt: TGTGCCAAGCAGCCCCAGCATTTT

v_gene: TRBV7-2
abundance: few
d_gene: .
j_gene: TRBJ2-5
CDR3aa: CASSPGRAATQYF
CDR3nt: TGTGCCAGCAGCCCCGGTCGTGCCGCGACCCAGTACTTC

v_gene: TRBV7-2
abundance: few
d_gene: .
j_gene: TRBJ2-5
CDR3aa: CASSAAGQAPQETQYF
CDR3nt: TGTGCCAGCAGCGCGGCCGGACAAGCACCTCAAGAGACCCAGTACTTC

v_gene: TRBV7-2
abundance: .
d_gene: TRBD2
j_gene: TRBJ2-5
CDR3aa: CASSFSGTSGVEAQYF
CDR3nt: TGTGCCAGCAGCTTTTCCGGGACTAGCGGGGTGGAGGCCCAGTACTTC

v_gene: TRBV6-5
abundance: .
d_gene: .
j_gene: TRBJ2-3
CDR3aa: CATSRAGDTQYF
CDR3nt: TGTGCCACCTCGAGGGCTGGAGATACGCAGTATTTT

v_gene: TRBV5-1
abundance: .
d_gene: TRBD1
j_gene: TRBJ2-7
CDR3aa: CASSSDRAGEQYF
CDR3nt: TGCGCCAGCAGCTCCGACAGGGCGGGCGAGCAGTACTTC

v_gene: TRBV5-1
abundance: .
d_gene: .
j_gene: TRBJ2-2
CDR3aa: CASNEGANTGELFF
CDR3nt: TGCGCCAGCAACGAGGGGGCGAACACCGGGGAGCTGTTTTTT

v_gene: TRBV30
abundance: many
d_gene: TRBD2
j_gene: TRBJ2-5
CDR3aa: CAWGSSGVQETQYF
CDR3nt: TGTGCCTGGGGATCTAGCGGGGTCCAAGAGACCCAGTACTTC

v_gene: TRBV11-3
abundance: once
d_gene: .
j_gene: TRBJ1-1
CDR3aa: CASSLFENTEAFF
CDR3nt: TGTGCCAGCAGCTTATTCGAGAACACTGAAGCTTTCTTT

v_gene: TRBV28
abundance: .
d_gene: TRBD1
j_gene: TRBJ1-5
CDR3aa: CASKSDRAYQPQHF
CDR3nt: TGTGCCAGCAAGTCGGACAGGGCCTATCAGCCCCAGCATTTT

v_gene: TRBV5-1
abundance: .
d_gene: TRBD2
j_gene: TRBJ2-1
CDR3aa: CASSFRAGGSYNEQFF
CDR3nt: TGCGCCAGCAGCTTTAGGGCGGGAGGCTCCTACAATGAGCAGTTCTTC

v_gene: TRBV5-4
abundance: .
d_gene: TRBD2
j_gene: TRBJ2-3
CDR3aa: CASSLEGASGGRSTDTQYF
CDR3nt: TGTGCCAGCAGCTTGGAGGGGGCTAGCGGGGGGCGTAGCACAGATACGCAGTATTTT

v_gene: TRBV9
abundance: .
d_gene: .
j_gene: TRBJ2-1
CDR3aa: CASSDRDLGNNEQFF
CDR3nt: TGTGCCAGCAGCGACCGGGACTTGGGGAACAATGAGCAGTTCTTC

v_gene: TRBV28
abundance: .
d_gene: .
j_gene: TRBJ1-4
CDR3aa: CASSYGTSEKLFF
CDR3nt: TGTGCCAGCAGTTACGGGACGAGTGAAAAACTGTTTTTT

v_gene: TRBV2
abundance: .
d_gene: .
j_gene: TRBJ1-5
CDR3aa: CASSEAAGTSSHF
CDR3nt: TGTGCCAGCAGTGAAGCGGCAGGGACCTCCTCCCATTTT

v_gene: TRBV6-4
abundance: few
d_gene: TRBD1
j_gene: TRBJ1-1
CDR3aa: CASSDTDRATEAFF
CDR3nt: TGTGCCAGCAGTGACACGGACAGGGCCACTGAAGCTTTCTTT

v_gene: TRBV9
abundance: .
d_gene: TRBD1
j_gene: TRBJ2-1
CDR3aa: CASSVGGTGPFNEQFF
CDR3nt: TGTGCCAGCAGCGTAGGAGGGACAGGTCCTTTCAATGAGCAGTTCTTC

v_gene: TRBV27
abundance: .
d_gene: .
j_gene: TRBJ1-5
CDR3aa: CASSFRGSDQPQHF
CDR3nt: TGTGCCAGCAGTTTTAGAGGGTCGGATCAGCCCCAGCATTTT

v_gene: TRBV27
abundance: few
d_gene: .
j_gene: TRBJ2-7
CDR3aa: CASRALDSMGQYF
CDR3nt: TGTGCCAGCAGGGCACTTGATTCTATGGGGCAGTACTTC

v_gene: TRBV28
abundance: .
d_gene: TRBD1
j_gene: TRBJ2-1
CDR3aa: CASRSDREKLNEQFF
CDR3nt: TGTGCCAGCAGGTCTGACAGGGAGAAGCTCAATGAGCAGTTCTTC

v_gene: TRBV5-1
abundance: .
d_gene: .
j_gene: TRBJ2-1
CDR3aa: CASSPALVGNEQFF
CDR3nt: TGCGCCAGCAGCCCCGCCCTGGTAGGGAATGAGCAGTTCTTC

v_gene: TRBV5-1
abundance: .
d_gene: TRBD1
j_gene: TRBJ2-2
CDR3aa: CASSVTGVGSGELFF
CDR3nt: TGCGCCAGCAGCGTCACAGGGGTAGGGTCCGGGGAGCTGTTTTTT

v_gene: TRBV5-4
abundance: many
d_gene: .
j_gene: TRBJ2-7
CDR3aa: CASSWEGGRREQYF
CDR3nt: TGTGCCAGCAGCTGGGAAGGCGGCAGGCGCGAGCAGTACTTC

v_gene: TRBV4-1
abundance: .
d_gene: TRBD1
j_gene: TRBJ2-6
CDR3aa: CASSHRDRGSGANVLTF
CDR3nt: TGCGCCAGCAGCCATCGGGACAGAGGATCTGGGGCCAACGTCCTGACTTTC

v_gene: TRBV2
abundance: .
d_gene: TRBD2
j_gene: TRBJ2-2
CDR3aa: CASSERAGGTGELFF
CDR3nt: TGTGCCAGCAGTGAACGGGCGGGGGGAACCGGGGAGCTGTTTTTT

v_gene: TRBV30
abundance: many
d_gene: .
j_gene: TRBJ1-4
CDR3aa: CACKGGGGEKLFF
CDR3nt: TGTGCCTGTAAAGGGGGTGGTGGTGAAAAACTGTTTTTT

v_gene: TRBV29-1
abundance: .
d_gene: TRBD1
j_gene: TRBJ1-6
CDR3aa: CSVKGTGGSLHF
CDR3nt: TGCAGCGTCAAAGGGACAGGGGGGTCCCTCCACTTT

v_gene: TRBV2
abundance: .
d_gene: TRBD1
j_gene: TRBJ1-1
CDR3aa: CASEGQGPKAFF
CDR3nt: TGTGCCAGCGAGGGACAGGGCCCTAAAGCTTTCTTT

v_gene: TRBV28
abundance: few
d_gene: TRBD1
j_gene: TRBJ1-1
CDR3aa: CATRDREAFF
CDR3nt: TGTGCCACCCGGGACAGGGAAGCTTTCTTT

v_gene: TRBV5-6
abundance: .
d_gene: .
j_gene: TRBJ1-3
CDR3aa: CASSFGQKPGNTIYF
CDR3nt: TGTGCCAGCAGTTTCGGACAGAAGCCAGGAAACACCATATATTTT

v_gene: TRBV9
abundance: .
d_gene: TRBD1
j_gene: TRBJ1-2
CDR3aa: CASSVDPGQARRTF
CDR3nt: TGTGCCAGCAGCGTAGATCCGGGACAGGCCCGTCGGACCTTC

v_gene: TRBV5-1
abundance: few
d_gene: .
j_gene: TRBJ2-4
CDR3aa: CASSLGGQQNIQYF
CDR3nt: TGCGCCAGCAGCTTGGGGGGCCAACAAAACATTCAGTACTTC

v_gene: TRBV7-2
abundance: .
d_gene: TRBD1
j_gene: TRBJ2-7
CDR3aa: CASSLEQGAQQYF
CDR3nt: TGTGCCAGCAGCTTAGAACAGGGGGCTCAGCAGTACTTC

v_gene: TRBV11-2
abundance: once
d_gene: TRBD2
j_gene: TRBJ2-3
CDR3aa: CASSLLATSGTDTQYF
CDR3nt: TGTGCCAGCAGCTTACTGGCGACTAGCGGCACAGATACGCAGTATTTT

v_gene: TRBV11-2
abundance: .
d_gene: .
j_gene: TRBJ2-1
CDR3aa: CASSVNPQASGVGNEQFF
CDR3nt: TGTGCCAGCAGCGTAAACCCCCAGGCCTCCGGCGTCGGGAATGAGCAGTTCTTC